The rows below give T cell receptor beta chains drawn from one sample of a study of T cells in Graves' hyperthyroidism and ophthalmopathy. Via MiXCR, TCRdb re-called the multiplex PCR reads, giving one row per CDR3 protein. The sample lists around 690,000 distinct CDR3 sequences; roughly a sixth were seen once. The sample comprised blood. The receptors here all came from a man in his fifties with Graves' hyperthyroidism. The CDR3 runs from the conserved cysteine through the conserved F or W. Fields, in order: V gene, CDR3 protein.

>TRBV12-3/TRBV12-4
CASSLIIQGWVNGYTF
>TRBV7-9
CASSSIDRDLHNEQFF
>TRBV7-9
CASSLEGDTEAFF
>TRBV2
CASSQGRDQPQHF
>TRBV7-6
CASSLLGDKYEQYF
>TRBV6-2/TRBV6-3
CASSPTELEKETQYF
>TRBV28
CASSLWRRRYEKLFF
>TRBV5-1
CTSSLEHGLGTEAFF
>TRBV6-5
CASSYLRQGEEQYF
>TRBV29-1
CSSSTSNTEAFF
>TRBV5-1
CASSLELGTSASSDTQYF
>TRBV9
CASSATSGQGARVNIEAFF
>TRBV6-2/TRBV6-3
CASAVTGTWSQPQHF
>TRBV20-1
CSALPPGTGDKAFF
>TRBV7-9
CASRGTGGIYGYTF
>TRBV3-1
CATLLIYEQYF
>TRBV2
CAIPVNYGYTF
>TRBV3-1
CASSHYREAWVNTEAFF
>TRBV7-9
CASFGTRAREKLFF
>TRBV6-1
CASSEVDLRTVQYF
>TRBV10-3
CAISDGYEQYF
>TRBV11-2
CASSLGSDRVTDTQYF
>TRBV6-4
CASRSGTHSTEAFF
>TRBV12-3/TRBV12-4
CASSFAQSNQPQHF
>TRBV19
CASSMLSRNEKLFF
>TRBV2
CASRWDRQSPLHF
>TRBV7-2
CASSPRRLAGREEQFF
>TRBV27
CASYDSGTSLATQYF
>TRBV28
CASSSGQGGTGELFF
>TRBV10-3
CAISGSGGSAAFF
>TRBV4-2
CASSQEFAGPANEKLFF
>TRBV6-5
CASSYSPIDRGQLSGNTIYF
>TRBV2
CASSRTSGSSNEQFF
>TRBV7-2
CASSLLYRGMETQYF
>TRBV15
CATSTGTDTGELFF
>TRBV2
CASGTGLISYEQYF
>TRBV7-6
CASSLYRSEQFF
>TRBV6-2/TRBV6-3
CASSYIQGGQYF
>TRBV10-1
CASIMLGEQFF
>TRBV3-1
CASSQYSSGNTIYF
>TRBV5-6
CASSSLWVASGSQETQYF
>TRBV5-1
CASSLAGGSSYNEQFF
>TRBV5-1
CASSWGQGNQPQHF
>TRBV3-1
CASRGGGGYTDTQYF
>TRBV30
CAWTTKAGLGYNEQFF
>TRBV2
CASSTTSGPSYEQYF
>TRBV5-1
CASSRDSTSYNEQFF
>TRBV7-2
CASSLEGGRKYEQYF
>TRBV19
CASSTFRDSGNYEQYF
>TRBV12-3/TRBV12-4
CASSLGQGPYGYTF
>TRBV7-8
CASSSSLGVWNEQFF
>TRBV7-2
CASSLKQGGNQPQHF